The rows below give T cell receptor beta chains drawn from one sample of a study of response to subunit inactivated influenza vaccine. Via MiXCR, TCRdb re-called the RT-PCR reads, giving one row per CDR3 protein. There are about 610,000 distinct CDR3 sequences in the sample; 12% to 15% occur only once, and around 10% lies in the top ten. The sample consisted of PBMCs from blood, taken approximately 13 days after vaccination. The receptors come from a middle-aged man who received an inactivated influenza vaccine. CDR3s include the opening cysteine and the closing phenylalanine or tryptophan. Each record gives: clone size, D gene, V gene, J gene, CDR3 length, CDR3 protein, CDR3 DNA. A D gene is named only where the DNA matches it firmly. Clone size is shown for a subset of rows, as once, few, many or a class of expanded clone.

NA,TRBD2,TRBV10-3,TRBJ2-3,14,CAISRTSDTDTQYF,TGTGCCATCAGCAGAACTAGCGACACAGATACGCAGTATTTT
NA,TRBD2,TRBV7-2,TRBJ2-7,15,CASSPAASGSYEQYF,TGTGCCAGCAGCCCAGCGGCTAGCGGGAGCTACGAGCAGTACTTC
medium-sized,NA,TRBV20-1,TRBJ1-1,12,CSAVPMRTEAFF,TGCAGTGCAGTGCCGATGCGCACTGAAGCTTTCTTT
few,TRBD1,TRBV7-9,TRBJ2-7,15,CASMGYRGLVYEQYF,TGTGCCAGCATGGGATACAGGGGATTGGTCTACGAGCAGTACTTC
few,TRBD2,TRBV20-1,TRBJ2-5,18,CSARGLAGGKGLQETQYF,TGCAGTGCTAGGGGACTAGCGGGAGGGAAGGGGCTCCAAGAGACCCAGTACTTC
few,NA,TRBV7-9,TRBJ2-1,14,CASSLDGSSNEQFF,TGTGCCAGCAGCTTAGACGGGAGCTCTAATGAGCAGTTCTTC
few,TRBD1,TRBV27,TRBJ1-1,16,CASSPRTGASRTEAFF,TGTGCCAGCAGTCCCAGGACAGGGGCCTCGAGGACTGAAGCTTTCTTT
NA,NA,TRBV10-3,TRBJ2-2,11,CAISVDGELFF,TGTGCCATCAGTGTTGACGGGGAGCTGTTTTTT
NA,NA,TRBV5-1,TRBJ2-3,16,CASSLARQVGTDTQYF,TGCGCCAGCAGCTTGGCGCGACAGGTCGGCACAGATACGCAGTATTTT
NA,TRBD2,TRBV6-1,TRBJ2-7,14,CASSPPGGTYEQYF,TGTGCCAGCAGTCCGCCGGGGGGGACCTACGAGCAGTACTTC
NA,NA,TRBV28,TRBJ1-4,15,CASSPQSATNEKLFF,TGTGCCAGCAGTCCCCAGTCGGCAACTAATGAAAAACTGTTTTTT
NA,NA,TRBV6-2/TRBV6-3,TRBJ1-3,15,CASSYSRTGGNTIYF,TGTGCCAGCAGTTACTCGAGGACCGGAGGGAACACCATATATTTT
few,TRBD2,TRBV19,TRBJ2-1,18,CASSTPTSGRYTYNEQFF,TGTGCCAGTAGTACACCTACTAGCGGGAGGTATACCTACAATGAGCAGTTCTTC
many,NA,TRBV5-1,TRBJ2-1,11,CASRRDNEQFF,TGCGCCAGCAGGAGGGACAATGAGCAGTTCTTC
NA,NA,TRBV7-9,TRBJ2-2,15,CASSFNRVGTGELFF,TGTGCCAGCAGCTTCAACAGGGTTGGAACCGGGGAGCTGTTTTTT
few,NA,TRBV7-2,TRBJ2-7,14,CASSLTAGASEQYF,TGTGCCAGCAGCTTAACCGCAGGGGCGAGCGAGCAGTACTTC
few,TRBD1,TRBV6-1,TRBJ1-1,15,CASSRRTGKGTEAFF,TGTGCCAGCAGTCGACGGACAGGGAAAGGCACTGAAGCTTTCTTT